One and the same sample provided the 9 T cell receptor beta chains below, sequenced in a study of T cells after yellow fever vaccination (dated by TCRdb to between 2018 and 2021). The library was built by means of 5' RACE. TCRdb lists the instrument as Illumina HiSeq 2500. Using fastp at Q25 and MiXCR, TCRdb reprocessed the public reads and kept productive beta chains. Here each entry gathers all rows of one CDR3 protein and keeps the most common genes and DNA. A total of over 45,000 distinct CDR3 sequences appear in this sample, around 6.9% of them only once. The ten top clones hold 40% of the sample. Per the publication, the treatment or condition label means: live attenuated yellow fever vaccine strain. Sequenced material: CD8+ T cells sorted from PBMCs, taken on the day of the first yellow fever vaccination. These receptors came from a man between 18 and 35 years old who received the YFV17D yellow fever vaccine.

The V gene is TRBV5-5, the J gene TRBJ2-3, with 11 bases matching TRBD2. Germline values: CDR1 SGHKS, CDR2 YYEKEE (reference sequence). The J segment lost 2 bases and the V segment lost 2 bases, leaving 4 bases of the junction unmatched. The CDR3 is made up of 16 amino acids. The CDR3 loop reads CASSLSSGGFTDTQYF. In DNA form, the CDR3 reads TGTGCCAGCAGCTTATCTAGCGGGGGGTTCACAGATACGCAGTATTTT.

At least ten counts were recorded for this clonotype. J is TRBJ2-7 and V is TRBV3-1, with D perhaps matching TRBD2 (5 bases). The V end lost 1 base, the J end lost 6 bases, and 13 bases lay between the germline ends. This CDR3 is 14 amino acids long. In germline, CDR1 is LGHDT, CDR2 YNNKEL (reference sequence). The CDR3 DNA reads TGTGCCAGCAGCCAAGTCACAGAGGGCGGCGAGCAGTACTTC. This encodes CASSQVTEGGEQYF.

This chain connects TRBV7-9 to TRBJ2-3; a possible D gene is TRBD2 (6 bases). Trimming shortened V by 1 base and J by 1 base, and 12 bases separated the two germline ends. This CDR3 contains 16 residues. CDR1 is SEHNR, CDR2 FQNEAQ, per germline (reference sequence). CDR3 loop: CASSLEGRGGTDTQYF. For the CDR3, the DNA is TGTGCCAGCAGCTTAGAAGGGCGGGGTGGCACAGATACGCAGTATTTT.

This clonotype showed up many times. The J gene is TRBJ1-5, the V gene TRBV6-5; no firm D call. Between the trimmed V and J ends, which lost 3 bases and 4 bases, there was a span of 7 bases. Germline-derived CDR1 and CDR2 are MNHEY and SVGAGI. The CDR3 consists of 13 residues. The CDR3 DNA reads TGTGCCAGCAGTTATACGGGAAATCAGCCCCAGCATTTT. Translated, it gives CASSYTGNQPQHF.

In its sample, this clonotype was seen many times. The gene calls are TRBV11-2 and TRBJ2-3; no definite D call. The CDR3 has 15 amino acids. Trimming left V 3 bases short and J 3 bases short, with 13 bases between. Germline lookup yields CDR1 SGHAT and CDR2 FQNNGV. The CDR3 DNA reads as TGTGCCAGCAGCTTTGGTCGCGACGGGACAGATACGCAGTATTTT. Translating gives CASSFGRDGTDTQYF.

This clonotype was seen only a few times. The V and J genes are TRBV25-1 and TRBJ2-5; unclear D gene. Germline V gene sequence: CDR1 MGHDK, CDR2 SYGVNS. V dropped 4 bases and J dropped 2 bases, with 2 bases sitting between them. The CDR3 runs to 11 residues. The CDR3 DNA follows: TGTGCCAGCAGTGCGCAAGAGACCCAGTACTTC. Translating gives CASSAQETQYF.

This clonotype was detected a few times. The chain combines TRBV20-1 with TRBJ2-7, with D unresolved. The length of the CDR3 is 12 residues. CDR1 and CDR2 (germline): DFQATT, SNEGSKA (reference sequence). The V gene lost 3 bases and the J gene lost 7 bases, with 13 bases spanning the gap. CDR3 region: CSARQTPAEQYV. The CDR3 region has the DNA TGCAGTGCTAGGCAGACCCCGGCGGAGCAGTACGTC.

This clonotype was seen ten or more times. The gene calls are TRBV12-3 or TRBV12-4 and TRBJ2-1; no reliable D call. The CDR3 runs 13 residues. V was trimmed by 5 bases and J by 1 base, leaving 6 bases between them. CDR3 coding DNA: TGTGCCAGCAGTGGCGGTTCCTACAATGAGCAGTTCTTC. Protein: CASSGGSYNEQFF.

This chain joins TRBV24-1 and TRBJ2-1, with D tentatively TRBD2 (6 bases). V was trimmed by 6 bases and J by 8 bases, leaving 19 bases between them. This CDR3 region has 15 residues. Germline V lookup: CDR1 KGHDR, CDR2 SFDVKD. The CDR3 is CATSPGAGSFDEQFF. The DNA of the CDR3 is TGTGCCACCAGTCCGGGAGCAGGGAGTTTCGATGAGCAGTTCTTC.